Listed here is a single TCR beta chain. These data originate in a study of shared clonotypes between healthy human individuals. Only in-frame clones appear in the TCRdb table, and some are missing; sequencing was by immunoSEQ multiplex PCR. The table lists around 600,000 clones, roughly 98% of them singletons. The naive CD8 subset, CD45RO-negative cells positively selected for CCR7, excluded terminally differentiated effector memory CD45RA+ cells. CDR1 is SGHAT, CDR2 FQNNGV, per germline. The CDR3 covers 13 residues. Trimming cost V 2 bases and J 9 bases, with 11 bases left between them. V and J are TRBV11-2 and TRBJ2-1; no definite D call. Material for sequencing was naive CD8+ T cells sorted from blood. The source is a man aged 25 to 45 in good health. The CDR3 loop reads CASSLSGLPEQFF. For the CDR3, the DNA is TGTGCCAGCAGCTTATCTGGGCTACCTGAGCAGTTCTTC.